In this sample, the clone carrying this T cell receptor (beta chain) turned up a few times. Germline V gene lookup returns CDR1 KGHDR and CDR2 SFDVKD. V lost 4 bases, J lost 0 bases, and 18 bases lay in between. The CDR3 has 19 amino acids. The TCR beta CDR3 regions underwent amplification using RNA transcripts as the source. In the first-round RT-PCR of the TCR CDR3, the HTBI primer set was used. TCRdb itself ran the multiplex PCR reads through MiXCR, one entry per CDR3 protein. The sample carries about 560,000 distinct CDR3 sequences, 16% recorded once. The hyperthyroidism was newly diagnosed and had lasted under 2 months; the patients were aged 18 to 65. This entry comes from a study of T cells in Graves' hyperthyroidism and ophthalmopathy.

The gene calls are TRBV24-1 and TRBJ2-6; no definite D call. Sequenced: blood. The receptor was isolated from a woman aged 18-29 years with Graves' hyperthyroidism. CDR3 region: CATSDSSGPRGSGANVLTF. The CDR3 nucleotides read TGTGCCACCAGTGACTCATCCGGGCCCCGAGGCTCTGGGGCCAACGTCCTGACTTTC.